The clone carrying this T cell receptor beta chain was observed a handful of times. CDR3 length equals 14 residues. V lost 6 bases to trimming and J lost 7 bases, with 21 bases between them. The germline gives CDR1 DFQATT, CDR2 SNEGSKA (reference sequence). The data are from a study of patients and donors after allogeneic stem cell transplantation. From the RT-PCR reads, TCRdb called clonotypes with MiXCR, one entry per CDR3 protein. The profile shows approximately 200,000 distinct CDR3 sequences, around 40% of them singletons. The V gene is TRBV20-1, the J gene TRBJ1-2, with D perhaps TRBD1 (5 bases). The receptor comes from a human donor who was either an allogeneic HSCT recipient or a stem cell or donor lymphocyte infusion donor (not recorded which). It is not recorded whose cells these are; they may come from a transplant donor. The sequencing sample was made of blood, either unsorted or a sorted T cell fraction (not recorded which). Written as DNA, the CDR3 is TGCAGTGCCCTAAGCGGGGGAGGGGCCGTTGGCTACACCTTC. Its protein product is CSALSGGGAVGYTF.